The sequence of this TCR beta chain was determined in a study of identical twins (dated by TCRdb to 2016 to 2018). Some background on the complete study: The study deep-sequenced TCR alpha and beta repertoires from monozygotic twins, unrelated adults of various ages and cord blood to test whether fetal clonotypes persist. To rule out contamination, replicate twin experiments were performed at different times with different library preparation protocols.

The protocol used for the library was 5' RACE. Instrument used: Illumina HiSeq 2000. A universal primer binding site was added through template switching, and the final cDNA carried a unique molecular identifier so that TCR cDNA molecules could be counted accurately. First-strand cDNA for TCR alpha and beta chains was synthesized from specific primers in the conserved constant-segment region. To control for contamination, each cDNA library was double barcoded with a SMART-Mk sample barcode plus Illumina barcodes. TruSeq adapter sequences, together with Illumina sample barcodes, were added in two successive PCR steps. Sequencing of the TCR alpha and beta cDNA libraries was done on the Illumina HiSeq platform using custom primers. The paper's processing steps were these. MiGEC was used to process raw reads and extract unique molecular identifiers, and MiXCR was used to find CDR3 positions. For each individual, recombination models were inferred using an EM algorithm with the repgenHMM and IGoR tools. Shared clonotypes were analyzed with the tcR package in R, and sharing was normalized by the product of cloneset sizes. To study raw recombination free of thymic and clonal selection effects, out-of-frame nonproductive sequences were analyzed. The raw public data were reprocessed by TCRdb itself: fastp quality trimming at Q25, MiXCR clonotype calling, in-frame beta chains only. CDR3 protein duplicates are merged, each entry listing the most common genes and DNA. TCRdb, not the original authors, processed these V and J calls. Here the sample has hundreds of thousands of distinct CDR3 sequences; more than 6.5% occur a single time. The ten biggest clones cover over 2% of the sample.

What the authors observed across the whole study: Fewer insertions were carried by abundant cord blood beta clonotypes, a similar but weaker trend appeared in young adult naive repertoires, and no such trend appeared in memory repertoires. Compared with coincidental sharing between unrelated individuals, out-of-frame TCR alpha sequences shared between twins showed an excess of sequences with low generation probability. Invariant T cells such as MAIT and iNKT could partly confound zero-insertion analyses, although diverse VJ usage argued against such confounding for most clonotypes. Conclusions relied on cross-sectional statistical analysis, since the same donors could not be followed over many years. In monozygotic twins, recombination models systematically underestimated out-of-frame TCR alpha sharing, but the models matched the sharing seen between unrelated individuals. Excess twin sharing in beta out-of-frame sequences was weaker because fewer shared sequences lowered the signal-to-noise ratio.

This clonotype was picked up many times. No cognate antigen has been identified for it. Base qualities are missing; no much larger clone stands one base away. Only healthy Caucasian donors were included. Three pairs of female monozygotic twins, all aged about 18 to 30 years, made up the twin cohort. Miltenyi CD45RO+ enrichment and human naive T-cell isolation kits were used to isolate memory (CD45RO+) and naive T cells from PBMC. The same sample was also used in a study of yellow fever vaccine responses in identical twins. As described in the second report: The authors reported that the T cell response to vaccination in identical twins appeared partly convergent and partly personalized. In the study, vaccine-responding T cell clones were precisely tracked in identical twins.

The TCR originated in a woman under 30 in good health. The source material was memory (CD45RO+) T cells sorted from blood. Sample cell subset or site, as interpreted from the label and publication: CD45RO+ enriched T cells.

The DNA is TGTGCCAGCAGCCTTTCGACTCTCACAGATACGCAGTATTTT. This is translated as CASSLSTLTDTQYF. The rearrangement joined TRBV27 to TRBJ2-3; no D gene can be assigned with confidence. Taken from the germline V gene (reference sequence), the CDR1 and CDR2 loops are MNHEY and SMNVEV. From cysteine to phenylalanine, the CDR3 is 14 amino acids long. CDR3 DNA is the only sequence kept; it has 42 bases, read in frame from the first base. Between the V and J ends, shortened by 6 bases and 2 bases respectively, the junction contains 12 bases.